What follows are 30 T cell receptor beta chains derived from one specimen sequenced in a study of CD8+ T cells in alopecia areata. Extraction and reverse transcription of RNA yielded cDNA as the sequencing template. Here immunoSEQ multiplex PCR was the method, and the copy in TCRdb shows in-frame clones only, minus some. The table lists some 95,000 clones, under 45% of them singletons. Sequenced input: CD4+ T cells sorted from blood. These receptors were collected from a human donor with alopecia areata.

V usage is TRBV5-1 and J usage is TRBJ2-3, with TRBD2 matching over 10 bases. J was trimmed by 6 bases and V by 0 bases; bases with no gene match: 7. CDR3 length: 16 residues. Germline V CDR1 and CDR2: SGHRS, YFSETQ. The CDR3 here is CASSLAGLAGDDTQYF. The DNA for the CDR3 is TGCGCCAGCAGCTTGGCCGGGCTAGCGGGGGACGATACGCAGTATTTT.

The genes are TRBV7-9 and TRBJ2-1; D unclear. Germline V lookup: CDR1 SEHNR, CDR2 FQNEAQ (reference sequence). The V end was cut by 2 bases, the J end by 6 bases, with 8 bases between. This CDR3 region has 13 residues. The CDR3 sequence: CASSLQTSNEQFF. The CDR3 coding sequence is TGTGCCAGCAGCTTACAGACAAGCAATGAGCAGTTCTTC.

This clone has more than one count but fewer than ten. The V gene is TRBV7-2, the J gene TRBJ2-5, with no clear D. Germline V gene data show CDR1 as SGHTA and CDR2 as FQGNSA. The V gene lost 1 base and the J gene lost 7 bases, with 7 bases spanning the gap. This CDR3 is 12 amino acids long. This CDR3 is CASSLVIGTQYF. CDR3 DNA: TGTGCCAGCAGCTTAGTGATAGGGACCCAGTACTTC.

The chain carries TRBV28 and TRBJ1-1; D is unresolved. The CDR3 runs 13 residues. V lost 7 bases and J 6 bases, leaving 15 bases between the germline ends. CDR1 and CDR2 from the germline V gene are MDHEN and SYDVKM. The chain's CDR3 is CASTPPGRSEAFF. For the CDR3, the DNA is TGTGCCAGCACCCCACCGGGCCGCTCTGAAGCTTTCTTT. Looking up the rest from reference TRBV28 and TRBJ1-1 gives the full variable domain: DVKVTQSSRYLVKRTGEKVFLECVQDMDHENMFWYRQDPGLGLRLIYFSYDVKMKEKGDIPEGYSVSREKKERFSLILESASTNQTSMYLCASTPPGRSEAFFGQGTRLTVV.

This chain connects TRBV29-1 to TRBJ2-2; 7 bases map to TRBD2. V lost 1 base, J lost 5 bases, and 13 bases stayed unmatched. CDR3 size: 17 residues. Germline V CDR1 and CDR2: SQVTM, ANQGSEA. The CDR3 reads CSVEGRGAGSGTGELFF. The DNA of the CDR3 is TGCAGCGTTGAAGGCAGAGGAGCGGGGTCTGGAACCGGGGAGCTGTTTTTT.

This chain joins TRBV6-1 and TRBJ2-5; D unclear. V shed 5 bases and J shed 5 bases, with 15 bases lying between them. This CDR3 is 14 amino acids long. CDR1 and CDR2 (germline): MNHNS, SASEGT. Written as DNA, the CDR3 is TGTGCCAGCAGTCCCCGGACCTCGCAGGAGACCCAGTACTTC. This encodes CASSPRTSQETQYF.

In the case of this clone: Germline is not matched at one junction end, which may reflect a read error. The rearrangement uses TRBV30 and TRBJ2-7; no reliable D call. The germline CDR1 and CDR2 sequences are GTSNPN and SVGIG (reference sequence). The CDR3 is 10 residues long. The chain's CDR3 is CAWSGLLMDF. The DNA of the CDR3 is TGTGCCTGGAGTGGTCTTCTAATGGACTTC.

This rearrangement joins TRBV23-1 to TRBJ2-5; perhaps TRBD1 as D (6 bases). TRBV23-1 is reported as an ORF; its role is uncertain. Between the trimmed V and J ends, which lost 0 bases and 4 bases, there was a span of 12 bases. This CDR3 comprises 15 residues. The CDR3 nucleotides read TGCGCCAGCAGTCAATCGAACAGGGTAGGAGAGACCCAGTACTTC. Residues: CASSQSNRVGETQYF.

This clone was detected a few times. This chain links TRBV4-3 with TRBJ1-2; D is unclear. CDR1 and CDR2 (germline): LGHNA, YSLEER. The CDR3 runs 15 residues. Trimming stripped 4 bases from V and 0 bases from J, with 12 bases between. The CDR3 loop is CASSPYETANYGYTF. The CDR3 coding sequence is TGCGCCAGCAGCCCCTACGAGACGGCTAACTATGGCTACACCTTC.

In this sample, this clone turned up a few times. The chain is built from TRBV29-1 and TRBJ2-7, with TRBD2 matching 9 bases. CDR1 is SQVTM and CDR2 is ANQGSEA in the germline V gene. V was clipped by 4 bases and J by 3 bases; unmatched bases: 4. The CDR3 is 13 residues long. The DNA of the CDR3 is TGCAGCGTTGCCCGACTAGCGGACTACGAGCAGTACTTC. Protein sequence: CSVARLADYEQYF.

The genes are TRBV18 and TRBJ1-1; possibly TRBD1 for D (5 bases). Germline values: CDR1 KGHSH, CDR2 LQKENI. The V end lost 8 bases, the J end lost 5 bases, and 9 bases lay between the germline ends. The CDR3 contains 11 residues. CDR3 nucleotide sequence: TGTGCCAGCACCCGACAGACTGAAGCTTTCTTT. Amino acid sequence: CASTRQTEAFF.

V gene TRBV5-1 combines with J gene TRBJ2-3; 7 bases line up with TRBD2. The CDR3 sequence is 15 residues long. With V trimmed by 0 bases and J by 1 base, 2 bases remained unmatched. CDR1 and CDR2 (germline): SGHRS, YFSETQ. CDR3 in DNA: TGCGCCAGCAGCTTGGGCGGGGGACGCACAGATACGCAGTATTTT. Translated, it gives CASSLGGGRTDTQYF.

This chain uses TRBV29-1 with TRBJ1-1; weak D call: TRBD1 (5 bases). The length of the CDR3 is 13 residues. The V gene's germline CDR1 is SQVTM and CDR2 ANQGSEA. V was trimmed by 4 bases and J by 3 bases, leaving 12 bases between them. The DNA for the CDR3 is TGCAGCGTTGGAACAGGAATGGACACTGAAGCTTTCTTT. This codes for CSVGTGMDTEAFF.

J is TRBJ2-1 and V is TRBV11-2; 8 bases match TRBD2. Germline CDR1 is SGHAT and CDR2 is FQNNGV. Germline trimming cut 4 bases from V and 2 bases from J; bases unmatched to any gene: 4. The CDR3 spans 15 residues. The CDR3 DNA is TGTGCCAGCAGCTCTACTAGCGGCCCCTACAATGAGCAGTTCTTC. This translates into CASSSTSGPYNEQFF.

This clone was counted a few times. The gene calls are TRBV2 and TRBJ2-7; perhaps TRBD1 as D (5 bases). Trimming left V 4 bases short and J 0 bases short, with 7 bases between. CDR3 length: 13 amino acids. Germline V gene sequence: CDR1 SNHLY, CDR2 FYNNEI. DNA of the CDR3: TGTGCCAGCAGTGGACAGAGCTCCTACGAGCAGTACTTC. This encodes CASSGQSSYEQYF.

The chain joins TRBV29-1 to TRBJ1-1; D gene uncertain. V was cut by 6 bases and J by 1 base, with 15 bases left in between. CDR1 and CDR2 (germline): SQVTM, ANQGSEA. The CDR3 has 14 residues. The DNA of the CDR3 is TGCAGCGTGGGTGCGGCACGCGAGAACACTGAAGCTTTCTTT. As protein: CSVGAARENTEAFF.

In its sample, this clone was seen a few times. V and J are TRBV29-1 and TRBJ1-2; TRBD1 agrees at 7 bases. Trimming at V came to 7 bases and at J to 5 bases, leaving 4 bases not matched to a gene. Looked up from germline, CDR1 is SQVTM and CDR2 is ANQGSEA. This CDR3 spans 11 amino acids. The CDR3 DNA is TGCAGCGACCTGACAGGGTATGGCTACACCTTC. Translated: CSDLTGYGYTF. Full variable domain (missing parts from reference TRBV29-1 and TRBJ1-2): SAVISQKPSRDICQRGTSLTIQCQVDSQVTMMFWYRQQPGQSLTLIATANQGSEATYESGFVIDKFPISRPNLTFSTLTVSNMSPEDSSIYLCSDLTGYGYTFGSGTRLTVV.

This clone was observed a handful of times. This chain joins TRBV29-1 and TRBJ1-2; D is unresolved. Germline CDR1 SQVTM, CDR2 ANQGSEA. Trimming removed 1 base from V and 8 bases from J, with 8 bases in between. This CDR3 is built from 11 residues. The CDR3, as DNA: TGCAGCGTTGAAGTAGGGAGAGGCTACACCTTC. The encoded protein is CSVEVGRGYTF. Supplemented by reference TRBV29-1 and TRBJ1-2, the full variable domain reads SAVISQKPSRDICQRGTSLTIQCQVDSQVTMMFWYRQQPGQSLTLIATANQGSEATYESGFVIDKFPISRPNLTFSTLTVSNMSPEDSSIYLCSVEVGRGYTFGSGTRLTVV.

The V gene is TRBV4-1, the J gene TRBJ1-1; no clear D. The V end was cut by 2 bases, the J end by 1 base, with 8 bases between. The germline V gene encodes CDR1 MGHRA and CDR2 YSYEKL. This CDR3 has 14 residues. For the CDR3, the DNA is TGCGCCAGCAGCCAAAATTGGCAGAACACTGAAGCTTTCTTT. This encodes CASSQNWQNTEAFF.

The chain uses TRBV25-1 and TRBJ1-2; 8 bases agree with TRBD1. The germline V gene encodes CDR1 MGHDK and CDR2 SYGVNS. This CDR3 region has 15 residues. The trim removed 4 bases at V and 3 bases at J, leaving 7 bases unmatched. CDR3 protein: CASSAGQGPYYGYTF. The CDR3 DNA sequence: TGTGCCAGCAGTGCAGGACAGGGACCCTACTATGGCTACACCTTC.

This clone was observed at least ten times. The V call is TRBV9, the J call TRBJ2-7, with 10 nucleotides matching TRBD2. The CDR3 length is 15 residues. Germline CDR1 and CDR2: SGDLS and YYNGEE. With 0 bases clipped from V and 3 bases from J, the junction kept 3 bases outside the gene matches. This CDR3 is CASSVGPSGGYEQYF. The CDR3 nucleotides read TGTGCCAGCAGCGTAGGTCCTAGCGGGGGCTACGAGCAGTACTTC.

The J gene is TRBJ2-2, the V gene TRBV29-1; D is undetermined. This CDR3 is 13 amino acids long. CDR1 and CDR2 from the germline V gene are SQVTM and ANQGSEA. Trimming cost V 1 base and J 1 base, with 4 bases left between them. CDR3 in amino acids: CSVEGKNTGELFF. In DNA form, the CDR3 reads TGCAGCGTTGAAGGGAAGAACACCGGGGAGCTGTTTTTT.

This clone was recorded a few times. V gene TRBV7-9 combines with J gene TRBJ2-5, with TRBD2 as a possible D gene (6 bases). V dropped 1 base and J dropped 5 bases, with 11 bases sitting between them. The V gene's germline CDR1 is SEHNR and CDR2 FQNEAQ (reference sequence). The CDR3 covers 14 residues. CDR3 bases: TGTGCCAGCAGCTTAGACACCGGGACTGAGACCCAGTACTTC. Residues: CASSLDTGTETQYF.

In this sample, this clone turned up a few times. The J gene is TRBJ2-3, the V gene TRBV29-1; 12 bases are shared with TRBD2. The CDR3 has 16 residues. Germline V gene data show CDR1 as SQVTM and CDR2 as ANQGSEA. V shed 3 bases, J shed 0 bases, and the junction held 4 bases outside the gene matches. CDR3 nucleotide sequence: TGCAGCGTTGAGGCGGGACTAGCGGGTAGCACAGATACGCAGTATTTT. Protein sequence: CSVEAGLAGSTDTQYF.

The chain joins TRBV30 to TRBJ2-1; the D is unclear. The germline gives CDR1 GTSNPN, CDR2 SVGIG (reference sequence). CDR3 length: 13 residues. The V and J ends lost 8 bases and 0 bases respectively, with 11 bases between them. Written as DNA, the CDR3 is TGTGCCCGTTCTTCGAGCTCCTACAATGAGCAGTTCTTC. Translation: CARSSSSYNEQFF.

This chain links TRBV7-9 with TRBJ1-1, with D tentatively TRBD1 (5 bases). This CDR3 region has 14 residues. CDR1 is SEHNR, CDR2 FQNEAQ, per germline (reference sequence). V gave up 2 bases and J gave up 5 bases, with 12 bases separating them. The DNA of the CDR3 is TGTGCCAGCAGCTTACAGGGATTGGCAACTGAAGCTTTCTTT. Translated: CASSLQGLATEAFF.

The chain combines TRBV20-1 with TRBJ2-7; D gene unclear. The CDR3 has 11 amino acids. Germline CDR1 reads DFQATT; CDR2 reads SNEGSKA (reference sequence). Trimming took off 6 bases at V and 4 bases at J, with 10 bases between the two ends. The CDR3 spells CSAPRNYEQYF. Written as DNA, the CDR3 is TGCAGTGCCCCCCGAAATTACGAGCAGTACTTC.

This clone has only a few counts. The rearrangement links TRBV6-5 to TRBJ2-7, with D possibly TRBD1 on 6 matching bases. CDR3 size: 15 residues. Between the trimmed V and J ends, which lost 4 bases and 3 bases, there was a span of 16 bases. Germline V gene data show CDR1 as MNHEY and CDR2 as SVGAGI. CDR3 DNA: TGTGCCAGCAGTTCCGGGACATGGGAAATCTACGAGCAGTACTTC. It specifies CASSSGTWEIYEQYF.

This chain uses TRBV29-1 with TRBJ2-7, with a tentative D call TRBD1 (8 bases). The CDR3 extends over 14 amino acids. Looked up from germline, CDR1 is SQVTM and CDR2 is ANQGSEA. V was shortened by 6 bases and J by 6 bases, with 21 bases between the two germline ends. The CDR3 coding sequence is TGCAGCGTCACCTCGGACAGGGAGGGGTCCGAGCAGTACTTC. This encodes CSVTSDREGSEQYF.

The gene calls are TRBV30 and TRBJ1-5; the D is unclear. Germline loops: CDR1 GTSNPN, CDR2 SVGIG (reference sequence). CDR3 length equals 13 residues. Trimming stripped 0 bases from V and 8 bases from J, with 11 bases between. CDR3 in amino acids: CAWSVSHREPQHF. DNA for the CDR3: TGTGCCTGGAGTGTATCCCATCGGGAGCCCCAGCATTTT.